This entry lists 25 T cell receptor beta chains sequenced from one sample in a study of cytomegalovirus exposure and HLA in healthy donors. With 60 Vbeta and 13 Jbeta primers, the PCR was carried out. Method: immunoSEQ multiplex PCR; TCRdb's copy keeps in-frame clones and lacks some. The sample holds around 50,000 clones. The sequenced material came from PBMCs. Receptors originate from a woman in her fifties or sixties in good health and CMV-seropositive.

The V gene is TRBV7-9, the J gene TRBJ2-3, with D maybe TRBD2 (7 bases). The CDR3 length is 18 residues. Germline CDR1 and CDR2: SEHNR and FQNEAQ (reference sequence). The V and J ends lost 1 base and 0 bases respectively, with 17 bases between them. CDR3: CASSLEMVGGASTDTQYF. The DNA of the CDR3 is TGTGCCAGCAGCTTAGAGATGGTTGGGGGGGCTAGCACAGATACGCAGTATTTT.

V gene TRBV29-1 combines with J gene TRBJ2-5; D not resolved. CDR3 length: 12 amino acids. Germline CDR1 is SQVTM and CDR2 is ANQGSEA. V lost 7 bases and J lost 1, with 10 bases in between. The CDR3 spells CSARRPQETQYF. The CDR3 DNA reads as TGCAGCGCCCGGCGGCCCCAAGAGACCCAGTACTTC.

The gene calls are TRBV27 and TRBJ2-6; 11 nucleotides agree with TRBD1. After removal of 3 bases from V and 0 bases from J, the junction contained 10 bases not matched to a gene. Per germline, CDR1 MNHEY and CDR2 SMNVEV (reference sequence). This CDR3 has 20 amino acids. In nucleotides, the CDR3 is TGTGCCAGCAGTTTGTCGCCCTGGGACAGGGGGGACTCTGGGGCCAACGTCCTGACTTTC. This gives the protein CASSLSPWDRGDSGANVLTF.

The V call is TRBV28, the J call TRBJ2-5, with D perhaps TRBD1 (6 bases). The germline CDR1 and CDR2 sequences are MDHEN and SYDVKM. The V end lost 6 bases, the J end lost 3 bases, and 8 bases lay between the germline ends. CDR3 length equals 12 residues. The CDR3 loop is CASRSGEETQYF. CDR3 coding DNA: TGTGCCAGCAGGTCAGGGGAAGAGACCCAGTACTTC.

This chain links TRBV6-1 with TRBJ2-2; 10 positions match TRBD2. Germline CDR1 reads MNHNS; CDR2 reads SASEGT. This CDR3 has 14 amino acids. V shed 11 bases, J shed 4 bases, and the junction held 7 bases outside the gene matches. The CDR3: CACTSGMSTGELFF. The CDR3 DNA is TGTGCCTGTACTAGCGGGATGAGCACCGGGGAGCTGTTTTTT.

The rearrangement joins TRBV5-1 to TRBJ2-7, with 7 bases that match TRBD1. This CDR3 has 14 amino acids. Per germline, CDR1 SGHRS and CDR2 YFSETQ. The junction had 7 bases not matched to a gene; V was cut back by 4 bases and J by 3 bases. The CDR3 sequence: CASSTGDSHYEQYF. Here the CDR3 DNA reads TGCGCCAGCAGCACAGGGGACAGCCACTACGAGCAGTACTTC. Looking up the rest from reference TRBV5-1 and TRBJ2-7 gives the full variable domain: KAGVTQTPRYLIKTRGQQVTLSCSPISGHRSVSWYQQTPGQGLQFLFEYFSETQRNKGNFPGRFSGRQFSNSRSEMNVSTLELGDSALYLCASSTGDSHYEQYFGPGTRLTVT.

The V gene is TRBV7-9, the J gene TRBJ2-1; 11 bases fit TRBD2. The CDR3 sequence is 19 residues long. Trimming removed 4 bases from V and 0 bases from J; junction bases left unmatched: 11. The V gene's germline CDR1 is SEHNR and CDR2 FQNEAQ (reference sequence). This chain's CDR3 is CASSSGLLAGGRSYNEQFF. CDR3 DNA: TGTGCCAGCAGCTCAGGGCTCCTAGCGGGAGGCCGCTCCTACAATGAGCAGTTCTTC. The full variable domain, completed using reference TRBV7-9 and TRBJ2-1, is DTGVSQNPRHKITKRGQNVTFRCDPISEHNRLYWYRQTLGQGPEFLTYFQNEAQLEKSRLLSDRFSAERPKGSFSTLEIQRTEQGDSAMYLCASSSGLLAGGRSYNEQFFGPGTRLTVL.

This chain uses TRBV2 with TRBJ2-4; D uncertain. CDR1 and CDR2 from the germline V gene are SNHLY and FYNNEI. There are 13 residues in the CDR3. V was shortened by 8 bases and J by 9 bases, with 17 bases between the two germline ends. The CDR3 loop reads CASLEDVAVIQYF. DNA of the CDR3: TGTGCCAGCCTTGAGGATGTTGCGGTCATTCAGTACTTC.

V and J are TRBV6-6 and TRBJ1-2; 8 nucleotides match TRBD1. CDR1 is MNHNY, CDR2 SVGAGI, per germline (reference sequence). There are 12 residues in the CDR3. With 6 bases clipped from V and 13 bases from J, the junction kept 10 bases outside the gene matches. CDR3 protein: CASSDRGRGGTF. CDR3 DNA: TGTGCCAGCAGCGACAGGGGCAGGGGGGGCACCTTC.

V gene TRBV7-9 combines with J gene TRBJ1-2; D remains unclear. Looked up from germline, CDR1 is SEHNR and CDR2 is FQNEAQ (reference sequence). V was trimmed by 5 bases and J by 8 bases, leaving 12 bases between them. This CDR3 contains 12 residues. The CDR3 DNA is TGTGCCAGCAGCCCGCCCGGTGAGGGCTACACCTTC. This sequence encodes CASSPPGEGYTF.

The CDR3 reads CSVQAGGPDEQFF. Written as DNA, the CDR3 is TGCAGCGTTCAAGCGGGAGGGCCGGATGAGCAGTTCTTC. The genes are TRBV29-1 and TRBJ2-1, with TRBD2 matching over 10 bases. The germline V gene has CDR1 SQVTM and CDR2 ANQGSEA. The CDR3 is 13 residues long. V was clipped by 5 bases and J by 8 bases; unmatched bases: 6.

The genes are TRBV28 and TRBJ2-7, with D perhaps matching TRBD1 (6 bases). In germline, CDR1 is MDHEN, CDR2 SYDVKM. Trimming stripped 5 bases from V and 1 base from J, with 18 bases between. There are 16 residues in the CDR3. CDR3: CASSPLRGLGSYEQYF. The CDR3 bases are TGTGCCAGCAGTCCCCTCAGGGGCCTTGGATCCTACGAGCAGTACTTC.

The chain links TRBV5-8 to TRBJ2-4; D may be TRBD1 (5 bases). The length of the CDR3 is 12 residues. V lost 4 bases to trimming and J lost 8 bases, with 10 bases between them. Per germline, CDR1 SGHTS and CDR2 YDEGEE. The CDR3: CASSRQWDIQYF. The CDR3 DNA reads TGTGCCAGCAGCCGACAGTGGGACATTCAGTACTTC.

The genes are TRBV2 and TRBJ1-6, with 8 positions matching TRBD1. Per germline, CDR1 SNHLY and CDR2 FYNNEI. The CDR3 spans 16 residues. The V and J ends lost 10 bases and 0 bases, in that order; junction bases with no gene match: 8. The CDR3 nucleotides read TGTGCCAAAGGACAGGGTACTGGCTCCTATAATTCACCCCTCCACTTT. This gives the protein CAKGQGTGSYNSPLHF.

V is TRBV2 and J is TRBJ2-1; weak D call: TRBD1 (6 bases). V was shortened by 5 bases and J by 6 bases, with 14 bases between the two germline ends. This CDR3 region has 14 residues. Germline loops: CDR1 SNHLY, CDR2 FYNNEI. The CDR3 here is CASSRYRGGNEQFF. The CDR3 DNA sequence: TGTGCCAGCAGTAGGTACAGAGGGGGCAATGAGCAGTTCTTC. The full variable domain, its missing parts supplied by reference TRBV2 and TRBJ2-1, is EPEVTQTPSHQVTQMGQEVILRCVPISNHLYFYWYRQILGQKVEFLVSFYNNEISEKSEIFDDQFSVERPDGSNFTLKIRSTKLEDSAMYFCASSRYRGGNEQFFGPGTRLTVL.

This chain uses TRBV18 with TRBJ2-3; 9 bases align to TRBD2. Germline V lookup: CDR1 KGHSH, CDR2 LQKENI. This CDR3 is built from 15 residues. Losses at the gene ends were 6 bases for V and 5 bases for J; bases not matched to a gene: 9. In nucleotides, the CDR3 is TGTGCCAGCTCGCCTCGGGCGGGAGGGAAAGATACGCAGTATTTT. It specifies CASSPRAGGKDTQYF. The complete variable domain, with remaining parts taken from reference TRBV18 and TRBJ2-3, reads NAGVMQNPRHLVRRRGQEARLRCSPMKGHSHVYWYRQLPEEGLKFMVYLQKENIIDESGMPKERFSAEFPKEGPSILRIQQVVRGDSAAYFCASSPRAGGKDTQYFGPGTRLTVL.

The chain has TRBV2 and TRBJ2-2; 11 bases are shared with TRBD2. The CDR3 has 15 amino acids. CDR1 and CDR2 (germline): SNHLY, FYNNEI. J lost 1 base, V lost 8 bases, and 3 bases had no gene match. CDR3 amino acids: CASFSGGVNTGELFF. CDR3 sequence (DNA): TGTGCCAGCTTTAGCGGGGGGGTGAACACCGGGGAGCTGTTTTTT.

This chain connects TRBV28 to TRBJ1-5; 9 nucleotides line up with TRBD1. The trim removed 2 bases at V and 6 bases at J, leaving 8 bases unmatched. CDR1 MDHEN and CDR2 SYDVKM come from the germline V gene. This CDR3 is 16 amino acids long. The CDR3 region has the DNA TGTGCCAGCAGTTTAAGGGACAGGGAGGTCAGTCAGCCCCAGCATTTT. Translation gives CASSLRDREVSQPQHF.

As DNA, the CDR3 is TGTGCCAGCTCACCTACTGGAGCAACCAGGGGAAAATATGGCTACACCTTC. It encodes CASSPTGATRGKYGYTF. The V and J genes are TRBV18 and TRBJ1-2; maybe TRBD1 (6 bases). V gave up 3 bases and J gave up 5 bases, with 22 bases separating them. Germline V gives CDR1 KGHSH, CDR2 LQKENI. There are 17 residues in the CDR3.

The chain joins TRBV19 to TRBJ2-6; D unresolved. Germline V gene data show CDR1 as LNHDA and CDR2 as SQIVND (reference sequence). The CDR3 totals 16 residues. V lost 2 bases, J lost 0 bases, and 8 bases lay in between. Here the CDR3 DNA reads TGTGCCAGTAGTATACACTCTAGCTCTGGGGCCAACGTCCTGACTTTC. This sequence encodes CASSIHSSSGANVLTF. Using reference TRBV19 and TRBJ2-6 for the parts outside the CDR3, the full variable domain is DGGITQSPKYLFRKEGQNVTLSCEQNLNHDAMYWYRQDPGQGLRLIYYSQIVNDFQKGDIAEGYSVSREKKESFPLTVTSAQKNPTAFYLCASSIHSSSGANVLTFGAGSRLTVL.

The chain carries TRBV30 and TRBJ2-4; TRBD1 agrees at 9 bases. The germline CDR1 and CDR2 sequences are GTSNPN and SVGIG (reference sequence). V was clipped by 6 bases and J by 1 base; unmatched bases: 1. The CDR3 runs to 13 residues. CDR3 bases: TGTGCCTGCGACAGGGGGGCCAAAAACATTCAGTACTTC. This translates into CACDRGAKNIQYF.

This chain joins TRBV7-9 and TRBJ2-7; TRBD2 might be the D (5 bases). Germline CDR1 is SEHNR and CDR2 is FQNEAQ (reference sequence). Trimming shortened V by 1 base and J by 1 base, and 17 bases separated the two germline ends. The CDR3 has 17 amino acids. The CDR3 coding sequence is TGTGCCAGCAGCTTAGACGGGGATCCTCTCTCGTCCTACGAGCAGTACTTC. Translated: CASSLDGDPLSSYEQYF.

The chain is built from TRBV7-2 and TRBJ2-7, with D possibly being TRBD1 (5 bases). With 5 bases removed from V and 6 bases from J, the gap between germline ends came to 23 bases. Germline V CDR1 and CDR2: SGHTA, FQGNSA. This CDR3 has 16 amino acids. The DNA for the CDR3 is TGTGCCAGCAGCCCTGGAAGGTGGCCAGGGATAACCGAGCAGTACTTC. The encoded protein is CASSPGRWPGITEQYF.

The CDR3 sequence: CARSLGLAGLETQYF. CDR3 bases: TGTGCCAGAAGCTTGGGACTAGCGGGGTTGGAGACCCAGTACTTC. The rearrangement links TRBV5-3 to TRBJ2-5; 11 bases map to TRBD2. Being an ORF, TRBV5-3 has a function that is uncertain. The CDR3 consists of 15 residues. V gave up 0 bases and J gave up 5 bases; unmatched junction bases: 3.

The chain recombines TRBV23-1 with TRBJ2-3; 7 bases map to TRBD2. TRBV23-1 counts as an open reading frame of uncertain function. The ends lost 8 bases at V and 2 bases at J; junction bases unmatched: 10. The CDR3 runs to 15 residues. The CDR3 sequence is CASPLPGRATDTQYF. The CDR3 DNA sequence: TGCGCCAGCCCCCTCCCAGGGAGGGCCACAGATACGCAGTATTTT.